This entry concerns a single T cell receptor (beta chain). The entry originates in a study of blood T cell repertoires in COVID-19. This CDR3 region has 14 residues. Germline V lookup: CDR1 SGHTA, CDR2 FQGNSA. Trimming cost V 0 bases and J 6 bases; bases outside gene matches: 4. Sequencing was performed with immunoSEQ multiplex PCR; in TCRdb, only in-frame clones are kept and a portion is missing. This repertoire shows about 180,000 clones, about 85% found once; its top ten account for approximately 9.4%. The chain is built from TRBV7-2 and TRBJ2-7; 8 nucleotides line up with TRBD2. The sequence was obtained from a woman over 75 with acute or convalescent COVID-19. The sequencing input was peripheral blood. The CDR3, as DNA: TGTGCCAGCAGCTTAGCAGCGGGGGCCTCCGAGCAGTACTTC. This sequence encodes CASSLAAGASEQYF. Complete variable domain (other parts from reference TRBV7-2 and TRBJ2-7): GAGVSQSPSNKVTEKGKDVELRCDPISGHTALYWYRQSLGQGLEFLIYFQGNSAPDKSGLPSDRFSAERTGGSVSTLTIQRTQQEDSAVYLCASSLAAGASEQYFGPGTRLTVT.